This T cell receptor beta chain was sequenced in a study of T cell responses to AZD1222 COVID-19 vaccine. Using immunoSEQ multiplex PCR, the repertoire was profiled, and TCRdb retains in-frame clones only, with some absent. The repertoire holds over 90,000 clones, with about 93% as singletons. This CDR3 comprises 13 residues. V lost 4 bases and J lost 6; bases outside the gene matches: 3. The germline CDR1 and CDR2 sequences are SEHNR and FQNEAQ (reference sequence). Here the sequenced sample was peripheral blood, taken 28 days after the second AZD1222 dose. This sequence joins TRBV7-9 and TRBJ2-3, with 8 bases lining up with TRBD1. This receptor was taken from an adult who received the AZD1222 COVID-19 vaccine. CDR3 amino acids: CASSSGGGDTQYF. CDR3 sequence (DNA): TGTGCCAGCAGCTCAGGGGGCGGCGATACGCAGTATTTT.